The clone carrying this TCR beta chain was observed many times. Antigen: not known. V trimming: 5 bases; J trimming: 2 bases; junction bases outside the gene matches: 6. The CDR3 is 15 amino acids. Germline V CDR1 and CDR2: MNHEY, SVGEGT. This sample is part of a study of T cells after yellow fever vaccination. Study in general: Fractions of limited cellularity were prepared by means of SMART-Seq v4 Ultra Low Input. Study outcomes and limitations: Subsequent booster samples again held most clones from primary vaccination (just under 98% CD4, approximately 85% CD8).

Template switching with 5'RACE generated the TCR cDNA and added a universal primer site and UMIs. TCRdb re-called the 5' RACE reads with MiXCR, one entry per CDR3 protein. The sample lists hundreds of thousands of distinct CDR3 sequences; about 3.5% were seen once. This rearrangement joins TRBV6-2 or TRBV6-3 to TRBJ2-5, with 9 bases aligning to TRBD1. The sample was PBMCs, taken on the day of the yellow fever booster vaccination. The clonotype comes from a man aged 18 to 30 who received the YFV17D yellow fever vaccine. The CDR3 loop reads CASSQDRGPQETQYF. The CDR3 DNA follows: TGTGCCAGCAGTCAGGACAGGGGACCACAAGAGACCCAGTACTTC.